Following are 27 T cell receptor beta chains from one sample sequenced in a study of beta chain features in type 1 diabetes. Notes on the study in general: All four CD4+ subsets of Type 1 diabetes patients contained TCRB CDR3s that were moderately but significantly shorter.

These TCRs are of unknown antigen specificity. Investigators reverse transcribed all isolated RNA, so they sequenced expressed TCRB transcripts. The data were produced by immunoSEQ multiplex PCR, yet TCRdb's version contains in-frame clones alone and is incomplete. Here the sample spans over 150,000 clones, 7.5% to 9.5% being singletons. Sequenced: central memory CD4+ T cells from blood. The receptors derive from a woman aged 18-29 years with type 1 diabetes.

The table lists this clone with many counts. This chain uses TRBV4-1 with TRBJ2-4, with D hard to call. V was shortened by 6 bases and J by 1 base, with 10 bases between the two germline ends. This CDR3 has 14 residues. CDR1 MGHRA and CDR2 YSYEKL come from the germline V gene. The CDR3, as DNA: TGCGCCAGCAGTCCCCGTATCGCCAAAAACATTCAGTACTTC. It specifies CASSPRIAKNIQYF.

The chain joins TRBV6-1 to TRBJ2-5, with a possible D match to TRBD2 (5 bases). V lost 7 bases to trimming and J lost 7 bases, with 13 bases between them. The germline CDR1 and CDR2 sequences are MNHNS and SASEGT. CDR3 length equals 12 residues. CDR3 sequence (DNA): TGTGCCAGCACCCCGGACTCAACGACCCAGTACTTC. Protein product: CASTPDSTTQYF.

This clone has more than one count but fewer than ten. The chain is built from TRBV5-6 and TRBJ1-1; no definite D call. Trimming took 0 bases from V and 0 from J, leaving 12 bases between them. This CDR3 is 16 amino acids long. The germline V gene has CDR1 SGHDT and CDR2 YYEEEE. CDR3 sequence (DNA): TGTGCCAGCAGCTTGGGGGCAGGACTCATGAACACTGAAGCTTTCTTT. It is translated as CASSLGAGLMNTEAFF.

V gene TRBV7-2 combines with J gene TRBJ2-1; D is unresolved. Germline CDR1 reads SGHTA; CDR2 reads FQGNSA. V was trimmed by 0 bases and J by 0 bases, leaving 6 bases between them. The CDR3 is made up of 15 amino acids. In nucleotides, the CDR3 is TGTGCCAGCAGCTTAGCTGCGAGCTCCTACAATGAGCAGTTCTTC. Translation gives CASSLAASSYNEQFF.

This chain uses TRBV7-2 with TRBJ2-3; D not certain. V gave up 5 bases and J gave up 7 bases, with 10 bases separating them. The CDR3 sequence is 12 residues long. Germline V gives CDR1 SGHTA, CDR2 FQGNSA. CDR3 nucleotides: TGTGCCAGCAGCCCCCAAGCTAATACGCAGTATTTT. As protein: CASSPQANTQYF.

This clone showed up just a few times. The chain links TRBV28 to TRBJ1-5, with 7 bases lining up with TRBD1. Germline V lookup: CDR1 MDHEN, CDR2 SYDVKM. V gave up 3 bases and J gave up 6 bases; unmatched junction bases: 8. CDR3 size: 15 residues. The CDR3 protein is CASSFATGFFQPQHF. The CDR3 DNA sequence: TGTGCCAGCAGTTTTGCGACAGGGTTTTTTCAGCCCCAGCATTTT.

The genes are TRBV2 and TRBJ2-5, with D possibly being TRBD2 (5 bases). This CDR3 spans 13 amino acids. The V gene lost 10 bases and the J gene lost 6 bases, with 18 bases spanning the gap. Germline-derived CDR1 and CDR2 are SNHLY and FYNNEI. Here the CDR3 reads CATGGLLGQTQYF. Written as DNA, the CDR3 is TGTGCCACTGGCGGGCTCCTCGGGCAGACCCAGTACTTC.

This clone has a handful of counts. The chain is built from TRBV4-2 and TRBJ2-7, with TRBD2 as a possible D gene (5 bases). This CDR3 region has 16 residues. Trimming removed 0 bases at V and 6 bases at J, with 18 bases between. CDR1 is LGHNA and CDR2 is YNFKEQ in the germline V gene. This CDR3 is CASSQEWVGLLGEQYF. The CDR3 bases are TGTGCCAGCAGCCAAGAATGGGTAGGACTGTTGGGCGAGCAGTACTTC.

This clone has more than one count but fewer than ten. The chain is built from TRBV4-3 and TRBJ2-1; tentative D call: TRBD1 (5 bases). The CDR3 extends over 16 amino acids. Germline V CDR1 and CDR2: LGHNA, YSLEER. V was pared by 0 bases and J by 0 bases, with 9 bases between. The CDR3 reads CASSQDLGASYNEQFF. The CDR3 DNA reads as TGCGCCAGCAGCCAAGATCTTGGGGCCTCCTACAATGAGCAGTTCTTC.

The chain carries TRBV28 and TRBJ2-7; 9 positions match TRBD2. After removal of 10 bases from V and 2 bases from J, the junction contained 6 bases not matched to a gene. This CDR3 has 13 amino acids. The germline gives CDR1 MDHEN, CDR2 SYDVKM. CDR3 amino acids: CATTTSGPYEQYF. CDR3 DNA sequence: TGTGCCACGACGACTAGCGGCCCCTACGAGCAGTACTTC.

For this clone: Other DNA sequences within the sample encode an identical CDR3. The chain combines TRBV27 with TRBJ2-7; tentative D call: TRBD1 (6 bases). This CDR3 comprises 14 residues. The germline V gene has CDR1 MNHEY and CDR2 SMNVEV (reference sequence). Trimming removed 6 bases from V and 0 bases from J, with 12 bases in between. In DNA form, the CDR3 reads TGTGCCAGCAGGTTAGGGACAACCTCCTACGAGCAGTACTTC. Translating it yields CASRLGTTSYEQYF.

The chain combines TRBV25-1 with TRBJ2-1; 10 bases map to TRBD1. V dropped 3 bases and J dropped 6; count of bases not matched to a gene: 8. The CDR3 loop spans 16 amino acids. From germline, CDR1 is MGHDK and CDR2 SYGVNS. This chain's CDR3 is CASSDPGQGRVNEQFF. The CDR3 DNA reads as TGTGCCAGCAGTGACCCGGGACAGGGGAGAGTCAATGAGCAGTTCTTC.

The chain couples TRBV4-3 to TRBJ2-7, with D perhaps TRBD2 (6 bases). The CDR3 contains 17 residues. Trimming removed 0 bases from V and 4 bases from J, with 19 bases in between. Germline-derived CDR1 and CDR2 are LGHNA and YSLEER. The CDR3 loop reads CASSQESRGGFAYEQYF. The CDR3 nucleotides read TGCGCCAGCAGCCAAGAATCCCGGGGAGGCTTTGCGTACGAGCAGTACTTC.

The chain combines TRBV5-1 with TRBJ2-7; no clear D. The V gene lost 3 bases and the J gene lost 4 bases, with 14 bases spanning the gap. This CDR3 contains 14 residues. The V gene's germline CDR1 is SGHRS and CDR2 YFSETQ. The CDR3 DNA reads TGCGCCAGCAGCTCATCAGACTGGAAGTACGAGCAGTACTTC. Translation gives CASSSSDWKYEQYF.

This rearrangement joins TRBV7-2 to TRBJ1-1, with unresolved D. V was shortened by 4 bases and J by 5 bases, with 8 bases between the two germline ends. Per germline, CDR1 SGHTA and CDR2 FQGNSA. The CDR3 runs 12 residues. The CDR3 nucleotides read TGTGCCAGCAGCTCCCAACGGACTGAAGCTTTCTTT. It encodes CASSSQRTEAFF.

This clone was seen a handful of times. The chain uses TRBV19 and TRBJ2-3; D unresolved. This CDR3 is built from 12 residues. Germline assignment: CDR1 LNHDA and CDR2 SQIVND (reference sequence). With 8 bases removed from V and 1 base from J, the gap between germline ends came to 7 bases. This chain's CDR3 is CASSTGTDTQYF. The CDR3 bases are TGTGCCAGTTCTACCGGCACAGATACGCAGTATTTT.

This clone has more than one count but fewer than ten. Other nucleotide sequences from this sample produce the same CDR3. This chain joins TRBV7-9 and TRBJ2-5, with 7 bases that match TRBD1. This CDR3 is built from 13 residues. J gave up 5 bases and V 3 bases, and 3 bases lay outside the gene matches. From germline, CDR1 is SEHNR and CDR2 FQNEAQ (reference sequence). Written as DNA, the CDR3 is TGTGCCAGCAGCTTGTCAGGGGGTGAGACCCAGTACTTC. This codes for CASSLSGGETQYF.

Only a few counts were recorded for this clone. V usage is TRBV28 and J usage is TRBJ1-1; TRBD1 matches at 10 bases. The CDR3 consists of 14 residues. CDR1 is MDHEN, CDR2 SYDVKM, per germline. The J segment lost 5 bases and the V segment lost 8 bases, leaving 8 bases of the junction unmatched. The chain's CDR3 is CASGSGQGWTEAFF. The CDR3 DNA reads TGTGCCAGCGGATCGGGACAGGGGTGGACTGAAGCTTTCTTT. Combining the CDR3 with reference TRBV28 and TRBJ1-1 gives the whole variable domain DVKVTQSSRYLVKRTGEKVFLECVQDMDHENMFWYRQDPGLGLRLIYFSYDVKMKEKGDIPEGYSVSREKKERFSLILESASTNQTSMYLCASGSGQGWTEAFFGQGTRLTVV.

A few counts support this clone. The rearrangement joins TRBV19 to TRBJ1-6; D gene unclear. V shed 10 bases and J shed 4 bases, with 11 bases lying between them. CDR1 LNHDA and CDR2 SQIVND come from the germline V gene (reference sequence). The CDR3 consists of 13 residues. This chain's CDR3 is CATNAGYNSPLHF. In nucleotides, the CDR3 is TGTGCCACCAACGCAGGTTATAATTCACCCCTCCACTTT. Variable domain in full (rest from reference TRBV19 and TRBJ1-6): DGGITQSPKYLFRKEGQNVTLSCEQNLNHDAMYWYRQDPGQGLRLIYYSQIVNDFQKGDIAEGYSVSREKKESFPLTVTSAQKNPTAFYLCATNAGYNSPLHFGNGTRLTVT.

The chain is built from TRBV11-3 and TRBJ1-2; D unresolved. V lost 5 bases, J lost 2 bases, and 9 bases lay in between. This CDR3 comprises 13 residues. The V gene's germline CDR1 is SGHNT and CDR2 YENEEA. CDR3 sequence (DNA): TGTGCCAGCAGCCCCTCCGGGAACTATGGCTACACCTTC. Translating gives CASSPSGNYGYTF.

This clone showed up many times. The CDR3 bases are TGTGCCAGTAGTATCGGTAGCGGACCGGCCAAAAACATTCAGTACTTC. It encodes CASSIGSGPAKNIQYF. The rearrangement links TRBV19 to TRBJ2-4; a possible D gene is TRBD2 (6 bases). CDR1 is LNHDA and CDR2 is SQIVND in the germline V gene (reference sequence). The V gene lost 3 bases and the J gene lost 1 base, with 13 bases spanning the gap. The CDR3 length is 16 residues.

The chain combines TRBV27 with TRBJ2-2, with 9 bases fitting TRBD1. V was pared by 5 bases and J by 7 bases, with 14 bases of the junction left unmatched. CDR1 is MNHEY and CDR2 is SMNVEV in the germline V gene (reference sequence). The CDR3 runs 17 residues. Written as DNA, the CDR3 is TGTGCCAGCAGTCCACGAACAGGGACAGGGTGGGTCGGGGAGCTGTTTTTT. Its translation: CASSPRTGTGWVGELFF.

CDR3 region: CASSQDLAGPGDEQYF. The CDR3 DNA reads TGTGCCAGCAGCCAAGACCTAGCGGGGCCGGGTGACGAGCAGTACTTC. The rearrangement joins TRBV4-2 to TRBJ2-7; 9 bases align to TRBD2. The trim removed 0 bases at V and 5 bases at J, leaving 8 bases unmatched. Germline V gene lookup returns CDR1 LGHNA and CDR2 YNFKEQ. The length of the CDR3 is 16 residues.

The chain combines TRBV21-1 with TRBJ2-7; the table gives TRBD2 as D, unverified against the DNA. TRBV21-1 is a pseudogene segment. CDR3 length equals 14 residues. The CDR3 DNA reads as TGTGCCAGCAGCGGTCCGGACTACTCCTACGAGCAGTACTTC. As protein: CASSGPDYSYEQYF.

The chain carries TRBV11-2 and TRBJ2-3; D is possibly TRBD2 (5 bases). Trimming shortened V by 8 bases and J by 1 base, and 10 bases separated the two germline ends. CDR3 length: 13 residues. Germline V lookup: CDR1 SGHAT, CDR2 FQNNGV. The CDR3 reads CASGSRGTDTQYF. The CDR3 DNA follows: TGTGCCAGCGGGAGTCGCGGCACAGATACGCAGTATTTT.

The sample holds a few counts of this clone. This chain links TRBV30 with TRBJ2-5, with D perhaps matching TRBD2 (6 bases). The CDR3 covers 12 residues. With 5 bases removed from V and 4 bases from J, the gap between germline ends came to 11 bases. CDR1 GTSNPN and CDR2 SVGIG come from the germline V gene (reference sequence). The CDR3 protein is CAWLRAGETQYF. In DNA form, the CDR3 reads TGTGCCTGGCTTAGAGCGGGAGAGACCCAGTACTTC.

This chain uses TRBV4-3 with TRBJ2-2; possible D gene TRBD2, 6 bases. CDR1 LGHNA and CDR2 YSLEER come from the germline V gene. V gave up 5 bases and J gave up 7 bases, with 17 bases separating them. The CDR3 covers 15 residues. The CDR3 DNA reads as TGCGCCAGCAGCTCCAAGATACGGGGGTACGGGGAGCTGTTTTTT. Protein: CASSSKIRGYGELFF.